Described below is a single T cell receptor (beta chain) sequence and its context. RNA totalling roughly 0.45 to 1 ug underwent reverse transcription with random hexamers. It was immunoSEQ multiplex PCR that amplified TCR beta CDR3 across 54 Vbeta and 13 Jbeta. TCRdb processed the immunoSEQ multiplex PCR reads anew with MiXCR; each CDR3 protein has one entry. This sample has 69,000 or so distinct CDR3 sequences, with around 95% found just once. The sample comes from a study of CD8 T cells in Susac syndrome. The CDR3 extends over 14 amino acids. CDR1 SQVTM and CDR2 ANQGSEA come from the germline V gene. V lost 2 bases, J lost 3 bases, and 11 bases lay in between. The authors carried out high-throughput sequencing of TCR beta. They applied it to CD8+ and CD4+ T cells obtained from blood. The multiple sclerosis controls were treatment-naive patients with relapsing-remitting disease that was stable or active. TEMRA cells were FACS-enriched, unlike CD8+ and CD4+ T cells, which were negatively isolated.

The genes are TRBV29-1 and TRBJ2-4; D is possibly TRBD1 (6 bases). This receptor was identified in a human donor with multiple sclerosis. Sequenced sample: CD8+ T cells from PBMCs. CDR3 loop: CSVEHPGDKNIQYF. The CDR3 nucleotides are TGCAGCGTTGAACACCCAGGGGACAAAAACATTCAGTACTTC.